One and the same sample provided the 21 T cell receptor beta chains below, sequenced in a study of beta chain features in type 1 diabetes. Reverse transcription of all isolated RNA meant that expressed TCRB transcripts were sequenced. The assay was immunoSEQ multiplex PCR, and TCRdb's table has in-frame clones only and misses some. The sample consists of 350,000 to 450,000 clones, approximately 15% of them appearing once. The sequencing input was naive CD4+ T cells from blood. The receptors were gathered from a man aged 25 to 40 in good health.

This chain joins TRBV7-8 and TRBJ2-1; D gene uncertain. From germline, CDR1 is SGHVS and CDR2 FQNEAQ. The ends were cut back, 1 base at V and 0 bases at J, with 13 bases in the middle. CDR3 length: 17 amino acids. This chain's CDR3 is CASSLVVRRFSYNEQFF. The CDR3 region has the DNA TGTGCCAGCAGCTTAGTGGTACGGCGGTTCTCCTACAATGAGCAGTTCTTC.

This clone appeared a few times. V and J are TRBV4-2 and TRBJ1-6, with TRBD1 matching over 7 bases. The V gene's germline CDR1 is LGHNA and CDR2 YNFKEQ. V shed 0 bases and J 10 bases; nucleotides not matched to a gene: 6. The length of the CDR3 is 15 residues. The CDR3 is CASSQEDREVSPLHF. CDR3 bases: TGTGCCAGCAGCCAAGAAGACAGGGAAGTCTCACCCCTCCACTTT.

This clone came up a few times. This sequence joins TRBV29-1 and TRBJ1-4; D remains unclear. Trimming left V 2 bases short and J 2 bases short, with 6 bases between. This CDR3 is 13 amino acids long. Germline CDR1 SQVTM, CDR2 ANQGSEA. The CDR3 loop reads CSVESGTNEKLFF. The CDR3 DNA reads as TGCAGCGTTGAATCGGGGACTAATGAAAAACTGTTTTTT.

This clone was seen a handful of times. The CDR3 loop reads CASSLPLQGADTQYF. The CDR3 nucleotides are TGTGCCAGCAGCTTACCCCTACAGGGGGCCGATACGCAGTATTTT. This chain joins TRBV9 and TRBJ2-3, with 9 bases aligning to TRBD1. This CDR3 has 15 residues. V shed 4 bases, J shed 6 bases, and the junction held 9 bases outside the gene matches. The germline V gene encodes CDR1 SGDLS and CDR2 YYNGEE.

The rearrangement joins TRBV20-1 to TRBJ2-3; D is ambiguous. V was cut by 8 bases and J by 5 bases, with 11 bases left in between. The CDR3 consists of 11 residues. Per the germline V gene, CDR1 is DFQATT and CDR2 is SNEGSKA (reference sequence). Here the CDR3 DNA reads TGCAGTCCTCAGTATCTAGATACGCAGTATTTT. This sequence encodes CSPQYLDTQYF.

The CDR3 sequence: CASSQAVTRNEQFF. CDR3 nucleotides: TGCGCCAGCAGCCAAGCCGTAACCAGGAATGAGCAGTTCTTC. The V gene is TRBV4-3, the J gene TRBJ2-1; D remains unclear. Germline V gene data show CDR1 as LGHNA and CDR2 as YSLEER. CDR3 size: 14 residues. The V gene lost 1 base and the J gene lost 7 bases, with 11 bases spanning the gap.

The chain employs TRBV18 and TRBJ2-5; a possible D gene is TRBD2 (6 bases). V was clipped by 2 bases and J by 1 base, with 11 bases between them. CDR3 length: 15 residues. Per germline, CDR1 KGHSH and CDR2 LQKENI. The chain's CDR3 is CASSPSGVVQETQYF. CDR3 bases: TGTGCCAGCTCACCATCGGGGGTAGTCCAAGAGACCCAGTACTTC.

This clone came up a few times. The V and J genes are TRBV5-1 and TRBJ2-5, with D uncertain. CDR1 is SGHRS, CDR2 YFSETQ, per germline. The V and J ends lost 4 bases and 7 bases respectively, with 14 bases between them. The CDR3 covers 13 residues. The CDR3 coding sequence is TGCGCCAGCAGCCGAGAGACGAGAGCGACCCAGTACTTC. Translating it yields CASSRETRATQYF.

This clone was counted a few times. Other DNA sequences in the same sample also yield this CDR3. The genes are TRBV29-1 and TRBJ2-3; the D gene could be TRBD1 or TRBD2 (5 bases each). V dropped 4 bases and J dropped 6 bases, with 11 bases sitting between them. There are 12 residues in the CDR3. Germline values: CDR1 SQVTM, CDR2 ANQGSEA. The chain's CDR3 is CSVVRGPDTQYF. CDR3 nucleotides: TGCAGCGTTGTGAGGGGCCCGGATACGCAGTATTTT.

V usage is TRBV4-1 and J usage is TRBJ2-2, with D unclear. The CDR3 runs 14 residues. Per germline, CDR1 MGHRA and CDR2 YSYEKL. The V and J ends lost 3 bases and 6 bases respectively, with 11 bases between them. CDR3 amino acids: CASSHDTKAGELFF. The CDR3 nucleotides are TGCGCCAGCAGCCACGATACAAAAGCCGGGGAGCTGTTTTTT.

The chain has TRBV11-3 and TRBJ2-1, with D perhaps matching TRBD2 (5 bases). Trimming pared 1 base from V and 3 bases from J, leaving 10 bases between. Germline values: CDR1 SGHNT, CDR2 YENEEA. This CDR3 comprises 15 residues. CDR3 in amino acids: CASSLVLARYNEQFF. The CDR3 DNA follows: TGTGCCAGCAGCTTAGTTTTAGCGCGCTACAATGAGCAGTTCTTC.

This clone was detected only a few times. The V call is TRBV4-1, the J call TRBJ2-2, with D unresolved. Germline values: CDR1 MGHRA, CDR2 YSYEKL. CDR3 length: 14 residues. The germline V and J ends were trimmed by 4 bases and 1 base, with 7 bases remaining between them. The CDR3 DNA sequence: TGCGCCAGCAGCCCTCCGGGGAACACCGGGGAGCTGTTTTTT. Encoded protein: CASSPPGNTGELFF.

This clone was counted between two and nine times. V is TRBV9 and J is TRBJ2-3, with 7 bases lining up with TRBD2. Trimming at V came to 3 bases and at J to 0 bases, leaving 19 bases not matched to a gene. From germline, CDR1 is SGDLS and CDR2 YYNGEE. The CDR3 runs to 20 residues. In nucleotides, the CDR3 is TGTGCCAGCAGCGGCCTTATGGCTAGCGGCCCGAAGTCTAGCACAGATACGCAGTATTTT. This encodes CASSGLMASGPKSSTDTQYF.

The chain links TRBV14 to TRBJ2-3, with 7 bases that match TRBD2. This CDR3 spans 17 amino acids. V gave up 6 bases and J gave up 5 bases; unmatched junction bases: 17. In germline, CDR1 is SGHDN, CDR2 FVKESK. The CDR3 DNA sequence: TGTGCCAGCAGTCTTTTCCCTTTGGGAGGGCCCGTAGATACGCAGTATTTT. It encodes CASSLFPLGGPVDTQYF.

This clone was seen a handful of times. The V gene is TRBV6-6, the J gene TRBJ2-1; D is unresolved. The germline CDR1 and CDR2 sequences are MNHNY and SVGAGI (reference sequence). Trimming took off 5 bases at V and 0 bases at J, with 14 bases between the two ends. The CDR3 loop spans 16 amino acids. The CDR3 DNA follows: TGTGCCAGCAGTAGCAGAGTAACGAGCTCCTACAATGAGCAGTTCTTC. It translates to CASSSRVTSSYNEQFF.

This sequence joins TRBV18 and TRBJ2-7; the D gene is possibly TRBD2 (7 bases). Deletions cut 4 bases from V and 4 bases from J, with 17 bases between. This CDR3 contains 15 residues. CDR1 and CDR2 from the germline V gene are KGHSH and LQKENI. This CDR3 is CASSLARGGWYEQYF. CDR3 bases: TGTGCCAGCTCACTGGCGAGGGGGGGCTGGTACGAGCAGTACTTC. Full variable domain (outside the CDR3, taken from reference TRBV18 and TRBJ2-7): NAGVMQNPRHLVRRRGQEARLRCSPMKGHSHVYWYRQLPEEGLKFMVYLQKENIIDESGMPKERFSAEFPKEGPSILRIQQVVRGDSAAYFCASSLARGGWYEQYFGPGTRLTVT.

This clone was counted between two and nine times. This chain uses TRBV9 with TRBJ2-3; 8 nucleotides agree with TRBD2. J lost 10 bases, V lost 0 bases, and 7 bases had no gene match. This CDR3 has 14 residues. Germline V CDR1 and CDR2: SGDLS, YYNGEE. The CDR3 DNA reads TGTGCCAGCAGCGTAGGTGGAAGCGGGGGCCCGCAGTATTTT. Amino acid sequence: CASSVGGSGGPQYF. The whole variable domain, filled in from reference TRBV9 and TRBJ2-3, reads DSGVTQTPKHLITATGQRVTLRCSPRSGDLSVYWYQQSLDQGLQFLIQYYNGEERAKGNILERFSAQQFPDLHSELNLSSLELGDSALYFCASSVGGSGGPQYFGPGTRLTVL.

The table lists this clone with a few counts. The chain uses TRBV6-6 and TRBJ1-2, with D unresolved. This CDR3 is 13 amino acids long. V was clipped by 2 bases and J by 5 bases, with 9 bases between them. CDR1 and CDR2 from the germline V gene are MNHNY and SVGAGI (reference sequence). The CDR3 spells CASSYDGQYGYTF. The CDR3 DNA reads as TGTGCCAGCAGTTACGACGGCCAGTATGGCTACACCTTC.

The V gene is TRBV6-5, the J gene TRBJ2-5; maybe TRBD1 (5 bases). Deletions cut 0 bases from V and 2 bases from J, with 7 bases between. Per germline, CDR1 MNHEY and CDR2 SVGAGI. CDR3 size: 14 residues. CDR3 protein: CASSYSHRQETQYF. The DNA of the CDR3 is TGTGCCAGCAGTTACTCTCACAGGCAAGAGACCCAGTACTTC.

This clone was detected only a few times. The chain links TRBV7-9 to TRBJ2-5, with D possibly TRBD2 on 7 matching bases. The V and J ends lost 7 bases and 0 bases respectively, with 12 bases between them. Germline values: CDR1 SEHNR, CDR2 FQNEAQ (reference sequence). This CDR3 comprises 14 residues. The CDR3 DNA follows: TGTGCCAGCAATGCGGGGGCTAACCAAGAGACCCAGTACTTC. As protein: CASNAGANQETQYF.

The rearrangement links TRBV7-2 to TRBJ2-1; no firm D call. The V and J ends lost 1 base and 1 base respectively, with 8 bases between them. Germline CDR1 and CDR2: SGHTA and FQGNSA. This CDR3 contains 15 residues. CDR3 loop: CASSLDGVSYNEQFF. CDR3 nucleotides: TGTGCCAGCAGCTTAGATGGGGTGTCCTACAATGAGCAGTTCTTC. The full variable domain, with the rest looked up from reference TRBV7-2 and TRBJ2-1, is GAGVSQSPSNKVTEKGKDVELRCDPISGHTALYWYRQSLGQGLEFLIYFQGNSAPDKSGLPSDRFSAERTGGSVSTLTIQRTQQEDSAVYLCASSLDGVSYNEQFFGPGTRLTVL.